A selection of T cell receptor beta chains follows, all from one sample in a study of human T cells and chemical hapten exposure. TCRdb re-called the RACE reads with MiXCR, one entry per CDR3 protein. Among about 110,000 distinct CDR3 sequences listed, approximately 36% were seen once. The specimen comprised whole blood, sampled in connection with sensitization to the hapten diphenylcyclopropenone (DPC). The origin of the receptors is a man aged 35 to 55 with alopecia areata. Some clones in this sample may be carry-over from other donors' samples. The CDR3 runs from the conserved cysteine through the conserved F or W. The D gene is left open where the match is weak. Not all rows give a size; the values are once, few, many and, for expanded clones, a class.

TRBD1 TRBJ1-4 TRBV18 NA CASSPSSDRLFF TGTGCCAGCTCACCATCCTCGGACAGGCTGTTTTTT
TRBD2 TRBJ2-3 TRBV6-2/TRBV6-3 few CASRVAGAQTDTQYF TGTGCCAGCAGAGTGGCGGGAGCTCAGACAGATACGCAGTATTTT
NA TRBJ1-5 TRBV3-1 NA CASSQVERAWQPQHF TGTGCCAGCAGCCAAGTCGAGCGGGCGTGGCAGCCCCAGCATTTT
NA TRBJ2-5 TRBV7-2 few CASSLRGEEAQYF TGTGCCAGCAGCTTGCGGGGTGAAGAGGCCCAGTACTTC
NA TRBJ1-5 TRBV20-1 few CSARDLAGDYSNQPQHF TGCAGTGCTAGAGATCTCGCAGGGGACTATAGCAATCAGCCCCAGCATTTT
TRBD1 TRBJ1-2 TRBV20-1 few CSASQLSGTGGVSYGYTF TGCAGTGCTAGCCAGTTATCGGGGACAGGGGGAGTTAGCTATGGCTACACCTTC
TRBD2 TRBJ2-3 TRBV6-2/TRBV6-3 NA CASSYFLVAGRTDTQYF TGTGCCAGCAGTTACTTCCTGGTAGCGGGACGTACAGATACGCAGTATTTT
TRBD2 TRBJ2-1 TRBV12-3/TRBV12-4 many CASSPLRGGYNEQFF TGTGCCAGCAGTCCACTCCGGGGAGGGTACAATGAGCAGTTCTTC
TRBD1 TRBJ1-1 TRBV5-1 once CASSFEVGQGHTEAFF TGCGCCAGCAGCTTCGAGGTCGGACAGGGTCACACTGAAGCTTTCTTT
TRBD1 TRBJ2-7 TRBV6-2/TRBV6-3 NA CASRSTRQGTSYEQYF TGTGCCAGCAGATCCACTCGACAGGGGACCTCCTACGAGCAGTACTTC
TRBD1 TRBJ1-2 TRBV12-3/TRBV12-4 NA CASSSDREGYGYTF TGTGCCAGCAGCTCGGACAGGGAAGGCTATGGCTACACCTTC
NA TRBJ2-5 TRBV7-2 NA CASSPAPGQETQYF TGTGCCAGCAGCCCGGCACCAGGCCAAGAGACCCAGTACTTC
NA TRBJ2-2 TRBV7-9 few CASSPAQGISGELFF TGTGCCAGCAGCCCCGCGCAGGGGATTTCCGGGGAGCTGTTTTTT
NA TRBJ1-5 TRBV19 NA CASSMSSNQPQHF TGTGCCAGTAGTATGAGTAGCAATCAGCCCCAGCATTTT
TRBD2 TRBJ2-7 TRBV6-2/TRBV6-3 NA CASTSGRAEQYF TGTGCCAGTACTAGCGGGAGGGCCGAGCAGTACTTC
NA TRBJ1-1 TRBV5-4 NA CASSLGQGRTEAFF TGTGCCAGCAGCTTGGGGCAGGGAAGGACTGAAGCTTTCTTT
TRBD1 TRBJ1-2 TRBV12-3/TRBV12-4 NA CASSQGQSYGYTF TGTGCCAGCAGCCAGGGACAGTCCTATGGCTACACCTTC
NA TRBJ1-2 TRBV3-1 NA CASRPDSLANYGYTF TGTGCCAGCAGGCCCGACAGCTTAGCTAACTATGGCTACACCTTC
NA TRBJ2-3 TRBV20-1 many CSARDYIAAQVTDTQYF TGCAGTGCTAGAGATTATATAGCGGCACAAGTCACAGATACGCAGTATTTT
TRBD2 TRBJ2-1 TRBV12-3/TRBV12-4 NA CASSPRTSGAGEQFF TGTGCCAGCAGTCCGCGGACTAGCGGAGCGGGTGAGCAGTTCTTC
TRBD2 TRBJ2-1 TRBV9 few CASSESLAAYNEQFF TGTGCCAGCAGCGAAAGTCTAGCGGCGTACAATGAGCAGTTCTTC
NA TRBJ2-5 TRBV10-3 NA CAISDLTGVKETQYF TGTGCCATCAGTGACTTGACAGGTGTAAAAGAGACCCAGTACTTC
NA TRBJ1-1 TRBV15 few CATSRDLAIHTEAFF TGTGCCACCAGCAGAGATCTAGCGATACACACTGAAGCTTTCTTT
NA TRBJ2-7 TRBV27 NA CASANYGGAGYEQYF TGTGCCAGCGCCAACTACGGGGGCGCGGGTTACGAGCAGTACTTC
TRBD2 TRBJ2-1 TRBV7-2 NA CASGRLANEQFF TGTGCCAGCGGTAGACTAGCCAATGAGCAGTTCTTC
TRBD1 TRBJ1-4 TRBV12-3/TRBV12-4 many CASSPSGGAGIGEKLFF TGTGCCAGCAGTCCTTCAGGGGGCGCCGGGATAGGTGAAAAACTGTTTTTT
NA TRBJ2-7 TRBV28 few CASTPGTTYEQYF TGTGCCAGCACCCCAGGGACCACCTACGAGCAGTACTTC
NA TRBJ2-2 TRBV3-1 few CASSQDNGAFRGELFF TGTGCCAGCAGCCAAGATAACGGGGCCTTTCGGGGGGAGCTGTTTTTT
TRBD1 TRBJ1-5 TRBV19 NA CASSMTGGQPQHF TGTGCCAGTAGTATGACAGGGGGACAGCCCCAGCATTTT
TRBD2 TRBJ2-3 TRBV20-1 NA CSARDSSGSTDTQYF TGCAGTGCTAGAGATTCTAGCGGGAGCACAGATACGCAGTATTTT
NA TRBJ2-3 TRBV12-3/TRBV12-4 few CASSQMTDTQYF TGTGCCAGCAGTCAGATGACAGATACGCAGTATTTT
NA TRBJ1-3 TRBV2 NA CASSGQTNTIYF TGTGCCAGCAGTGGCCAGACAAACACCATATATTTT
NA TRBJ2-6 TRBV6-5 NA CASKVRGSGANVLTF TGTGCCAGCAAGGTTAGGGGCTCTGGGGCCAACGTCCTGACTTTC
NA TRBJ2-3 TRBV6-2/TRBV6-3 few CASSPIGVTDTQYF TGTGCCAGCAGCCCAATCGGGGTCACAGATACGCAGTATTTT
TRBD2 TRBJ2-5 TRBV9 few CASTISSGAQETQYF TGTGCCAGCACCATCTCGAGCGGGGCTCAAGAGACCCAGTACTTC
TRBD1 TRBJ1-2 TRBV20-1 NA CSAMGQGETYGYTF TGCAGTGCTATGGGACAGGGGGAGACCTATGGCTACACCTTC
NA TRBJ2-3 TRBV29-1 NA CSVPATGSIAGYTQYF TGCAGCGTTCCAGCTACAGGGTCGATAGCCGGATATACGCAGTATTTT
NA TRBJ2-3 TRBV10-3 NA CAISEKKPDTQYF TGTGCCATCAGTGAGAAGAAACCAGATACGCAGTATTTT
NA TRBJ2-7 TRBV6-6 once CASTNSQGYEQYF TGTGCCAGCACCAACAGCCAAGGCTACGAGCAGTACTTC
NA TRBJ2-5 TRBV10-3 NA CAISNRETQYF TGTGCCATCAGTAACCGGGAGACCCAGTACTTC
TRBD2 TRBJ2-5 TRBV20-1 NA CSARGLAGGGETQYF TGCAGTGCTCGAGGACTAGCGGGAGGTGGAGAGACCCAGTACTTC
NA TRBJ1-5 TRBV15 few CATSREPLSVGNQPQHF TGTGCCACCAGCAGAGAGCCCCTGAGCGTGGGCAATCAGCCCCAGCATTTT
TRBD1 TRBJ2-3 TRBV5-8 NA CASSFMGQGTADTQYF TGTGCCAGCAGCTTTATGGGACAGGGTACGGCAGATACGCAGTATTTT
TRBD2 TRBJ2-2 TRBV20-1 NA CSASGLPGTSGYTTGELFF TGCAGTGCTAGTGGTTTGCCCGGGACTAGCGGGTACACCACCGGGGAGCTGTTTTTT
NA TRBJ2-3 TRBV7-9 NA CASTQGRGTDTQYF TGTGCCAGCACTCAGGGGCGGGGGACAGATACGCAGTATTTT
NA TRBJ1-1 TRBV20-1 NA CSAKNVREADTEAFF TGCAGTGCCAAAAACGTCAGGGAGGCGGACACTGAAGCTTTCTTT